This paragraph reports one TCR beta chain. These data originate in a study of blood T cell repertoires in COVID-19. About the research overall: Collection of acute and convalescent COVID-19 samples took place in the United States, Italy and Spain. PBMCs, B-cell-depleted T cells, or T cells were the source of the cDNA or gDNA that made up the material.

In the original workflow: Estimation of nucleated cell counts relied on the amplification of reference gene primers. The repertoire was sequenced with immunoSEQ multiplex PCR; TCRdb's copy has only in-frame clones and lacks some. V and J calls and clone size are given by that table; D and trimming were obtained from the DNA. In the table there are 85,000 to 100,000 clones, over 75% of which are singletons. This receptor was obtained from a man aged 60-69 years with acute or convalescent COVID-19. Sequenced sample: peripheral blood.

The CDR3 DNA reads as TGTGCCAGCAGTTACCACAGGGTCAGCACAGATACGCAGTATTTT. Its translation: CASSYHRVSTDTQYF. The V gene is TRBV6-2 or TRBV6-3, the J gene TRBJ2-3, with D possibly matching TRBD1 (6 bases). The CDR3 is made up of 15 amino acids. CDR1 is MNHEY and CDR2 is SVGEGT in the germline V gene. The V end lost 2 bases, the J end lost 0 bases, and 9 bases lay between the germline ends.